This T cell receptor (beta chain) comes out of a study of cytomegalovirus exposure and HLA in healthy donors. The study, taken as a whole, reports: Across HLA loci, a later analysis found differing TCR association rates, with DRB1 most and HLA-C fewest. Some V segments (TRBV6-2 and TRBV6-3 among them) were excluded as indistinguishable.

Trimming took 1 base from V and 6 from J, leaving 15 bases between them. The germline gives CDR1 MDHEN, CDR2 SYDVKM. The CDR3 is made up of 16 amino acids. The PCR was carried out with 60 Vbeta primers and 13 Jbeta primers. Measured with immunoSEQ multiplex PCR; TCRdb has only the in-frame clones, and not every one. In the table there are 98,000 or so clones, roughly 76% of which are singletons. As regards this clone: The antigen is undetermined.

The sequence was obtained from a man aged 40-50 years in good health and CMV-seronegative. Sequences were obtained from PBMCs. The chain uses TRBV28 and TRBJ2-2; the D gene is possibly TRBD1 (5 bases). CDR3 region: CASSLFIGQGPGELFF. In DNA, the CDR3 is TGTGCCAGCAGTTTATTTATCGGACAAGGTCCCGGGGAGCTGTTTTTT.